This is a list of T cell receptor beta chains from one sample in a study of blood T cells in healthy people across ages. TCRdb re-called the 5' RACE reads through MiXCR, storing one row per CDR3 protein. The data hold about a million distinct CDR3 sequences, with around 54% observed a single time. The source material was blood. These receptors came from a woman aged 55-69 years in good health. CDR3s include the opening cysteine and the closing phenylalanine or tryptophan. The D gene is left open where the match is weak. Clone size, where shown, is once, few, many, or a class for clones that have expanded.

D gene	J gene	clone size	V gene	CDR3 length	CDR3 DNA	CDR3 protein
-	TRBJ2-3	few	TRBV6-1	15	TGTGCCAGCAGCGGATTCGGACAGAGCACAGATACGCAGTATTTT	CASSGFGQSTDTQYF
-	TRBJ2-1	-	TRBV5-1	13	TGCGCCAGCAGCTTGCGGGAAAACAATGAGCAGTTCTTC	CASSLRENNEQFF
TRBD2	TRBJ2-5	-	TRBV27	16	TGTACCAGCAGTTTAATTGGACTAGCGGGAGTAGAGGCCCAGTACTTC	CTSSLIGLAGVEAQYF
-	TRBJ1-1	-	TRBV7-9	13	TGTGCCAGCAGCCCTCATGAGGTCACTGAAGCTTTCTTT	CASSPHEVTEAFF
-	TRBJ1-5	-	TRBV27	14	TGTGCCAGCAGTTTGAGGCAGGGGATGTGGCCCCAGCATTTT	CASSLRQGMWPQHF
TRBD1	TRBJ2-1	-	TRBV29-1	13	TGCAGCGTATCACAGGGGGCCCACAATGAGCAGTTCTTC	CSVSQGAHNEQFF
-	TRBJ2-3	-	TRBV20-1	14	TGCAGTGCTAGAAAGGGACCTAGCACAGATACGCAGTATTTT	CSARKGPSTDTQYF
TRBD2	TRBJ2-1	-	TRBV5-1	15	TGCGCCAGCAGCGCGAGCGGGAGGGAATACAATGAGCGGTTCTTC	CASSASGREYNERFF
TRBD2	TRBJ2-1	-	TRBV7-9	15	TGTGCCAGCATCCAAGGCGGGAGTAGGTACAATGAGCAGTTCTTC	CASIQGGSRYNEQFF
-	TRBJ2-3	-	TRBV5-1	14	TGCGCCAGCAGCTTGGAACATAGCAGAGATACGCAGTATTTT	CASSLEHSRDTQYF
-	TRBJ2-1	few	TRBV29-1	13	TGCAGCGTTGAGAGGGGCCAATACAATGAGCAGTTCTTC	CSVERGQYNEQFF
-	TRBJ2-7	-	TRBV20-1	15	TGCAGTGCTAGCGTTGCGTCGGGGGGCGGTTACGAGCAGTACTTC	CSASVASGGGYEQYF
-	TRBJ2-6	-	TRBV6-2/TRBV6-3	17	TGTGCCAGCAGTTACAGGGAAGGTAGATCTGGGGCCAACGTCCTGACTTTC	CASSYREGRSGANVLTF